The clone carrying this T cell receptor beta chain was picked up many times. V was cut by 5 bases and J by 5 bases, with 7 bases left in between. CDR3 length: 12 residues. TCRdb passed the RT-PCR reads through MiXCR, listing each CDR3 protein once. Among roughly 540,000 distinct CDR3 sequences listed, under 25% were seen once. This sample was included in a study of response to subunit inactivated influenza vaccine. These sequences were also reported in another study, on T cells expressing NK-cell markers. This second study notes: UMIs were included in TCR beta cDNA generated by 5'RACE template switching. In the group of eight sequenced donors, seven were HCMV-seropositive and one was seronegative. Restricting sorting to alpha-beta TCR T cells was achieved in several experiments by an anti-gamma-delta TCR antibody. Leadership of the CD3+CD56-NKG2C+ fraction also belonged to these clonotypes in a handful of donors. It is unclear if expanded NKG2C-expressing clones target HCMV antigens.

The sequenced sample was CD4+ T cells sorted from PBMCs, obtained 12 days after vaccination. The rearrangement uses TRBV12-3 or TRBV12-4 and TRBJ2-1; D is unresolved. This TCR came from a man aged 50 to 60 who received an inactivated influenza vaccine. The CDR3 is CASSRRDNEQFF. DNA of the CDR3: TGTGCCAGCAGTCGACGAGACAATGAGCAGTTCTTC.